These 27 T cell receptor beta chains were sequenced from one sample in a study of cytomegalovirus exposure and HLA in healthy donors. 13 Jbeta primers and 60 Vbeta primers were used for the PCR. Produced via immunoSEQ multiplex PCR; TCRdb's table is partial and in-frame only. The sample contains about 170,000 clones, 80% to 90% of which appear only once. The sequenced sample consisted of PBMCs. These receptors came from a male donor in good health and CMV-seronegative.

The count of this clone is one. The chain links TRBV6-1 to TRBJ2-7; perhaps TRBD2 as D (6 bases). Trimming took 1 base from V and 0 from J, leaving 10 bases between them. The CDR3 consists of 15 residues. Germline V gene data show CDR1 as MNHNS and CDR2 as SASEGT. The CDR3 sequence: CASSEGRGPSYEQYF. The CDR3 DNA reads TGTGCCAGCAGTGAAGGGAGGGGCCCCTCCTACGAGCAGTACTTC.

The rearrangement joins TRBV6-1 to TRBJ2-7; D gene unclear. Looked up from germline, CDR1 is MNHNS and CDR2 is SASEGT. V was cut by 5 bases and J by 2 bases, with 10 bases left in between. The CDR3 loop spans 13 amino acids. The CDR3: CASSSGPPYEQYF. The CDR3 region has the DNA TGTGCCAGCAGTTCCGGTCCCCCCTACGAGCAGTACTTC.

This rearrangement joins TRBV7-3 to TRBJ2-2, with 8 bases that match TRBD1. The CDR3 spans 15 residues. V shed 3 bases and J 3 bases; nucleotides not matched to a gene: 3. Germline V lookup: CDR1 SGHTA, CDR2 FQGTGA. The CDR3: CASSFSGGYTGELFF. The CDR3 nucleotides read TGTGCCAGCAGCTTTTCAGGGGGCTACACCGGGGAGCTGTTTTTT.

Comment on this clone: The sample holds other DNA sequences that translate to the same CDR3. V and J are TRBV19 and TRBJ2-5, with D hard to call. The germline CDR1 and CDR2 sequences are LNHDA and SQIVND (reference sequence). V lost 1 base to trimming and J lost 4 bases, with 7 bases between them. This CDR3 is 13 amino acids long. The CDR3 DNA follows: TGTGCCAGTAGTATAGCAGGTGGAGAGACCCAGTACTTC. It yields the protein CASSIAGGETQYF.

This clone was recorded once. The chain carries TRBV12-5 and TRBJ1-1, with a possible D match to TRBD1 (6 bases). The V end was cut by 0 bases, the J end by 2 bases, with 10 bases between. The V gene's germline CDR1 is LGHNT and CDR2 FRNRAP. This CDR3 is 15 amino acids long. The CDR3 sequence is CASGLVSTGNTEAFF. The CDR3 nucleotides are TGTGCTAGTGGTTTGGTATCGACAGGTAACACTGAAGCTTTCTTT.

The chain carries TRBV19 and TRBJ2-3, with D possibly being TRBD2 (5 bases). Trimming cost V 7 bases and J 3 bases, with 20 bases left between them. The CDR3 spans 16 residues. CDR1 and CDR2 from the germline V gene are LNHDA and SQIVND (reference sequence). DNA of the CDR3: TGTGCCAGTAACTTCTCTCCCGGTCGGGGAACAGATACGCAGTATTTT. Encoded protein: CASNFSPGRGTDTQYF.

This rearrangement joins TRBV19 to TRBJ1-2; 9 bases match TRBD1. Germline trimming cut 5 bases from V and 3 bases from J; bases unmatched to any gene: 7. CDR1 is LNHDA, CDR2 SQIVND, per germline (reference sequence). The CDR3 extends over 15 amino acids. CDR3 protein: CASSGTGRLHYGYTF. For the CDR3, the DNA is TGTGCCAGTAGTGGGACAGGGCGGTTACACTATGGCTACACCTTC.

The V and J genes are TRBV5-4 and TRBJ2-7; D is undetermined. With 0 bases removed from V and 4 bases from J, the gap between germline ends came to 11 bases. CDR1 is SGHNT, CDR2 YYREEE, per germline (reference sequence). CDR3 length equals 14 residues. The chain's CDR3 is CASSLAGPVYEQYF. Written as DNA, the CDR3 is TGTGCCAGCAGCTTGGCTGGGCCAGTATACGAGCAGTACTTC.

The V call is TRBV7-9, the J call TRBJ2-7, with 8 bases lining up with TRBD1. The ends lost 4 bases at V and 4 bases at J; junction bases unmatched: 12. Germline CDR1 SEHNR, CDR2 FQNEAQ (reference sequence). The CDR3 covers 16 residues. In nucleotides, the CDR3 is TGTGCCAGCAGCTCCACGGACAGGGTAATATCGTACGAGCAGTACTTC. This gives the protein CASSSTDRVISYEQYF.

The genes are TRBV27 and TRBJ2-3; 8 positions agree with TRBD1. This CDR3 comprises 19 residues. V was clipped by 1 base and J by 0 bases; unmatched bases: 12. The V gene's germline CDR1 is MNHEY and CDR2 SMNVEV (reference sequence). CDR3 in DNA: TGTGCCAGCAGTTTATACCCCAGGGAGACAGGGGAAAGCACAGATACGCAGTATTTT. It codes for CASSLYPRETGESTDTQYF.

This chain's CDR3 is CASTPGQGYGYTF. For the CDR3, the DNA is TGTGCCAGCACTCCGGGACAGGGCTATGGCTACACCTTC. The gene calls are TRBV28 and TRBJ1-2, with TRBD1 matching over 9 bases. Germline loops: CDR1 MDHEN, CDR2 SYDVKM. Trimming cost V 7 bases and J 4 bases; bases outside gene matches: 4. CDR3 length equals 13 residues.

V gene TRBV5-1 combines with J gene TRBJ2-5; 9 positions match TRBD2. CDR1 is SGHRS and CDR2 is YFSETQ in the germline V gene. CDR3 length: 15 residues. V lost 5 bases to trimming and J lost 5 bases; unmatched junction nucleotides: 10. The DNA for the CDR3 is TGCGCCAGCAGACCTGGCGGGGGGGCCGGGGAGACCCAGTACTTC. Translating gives CASRPGGGAGETQYF.

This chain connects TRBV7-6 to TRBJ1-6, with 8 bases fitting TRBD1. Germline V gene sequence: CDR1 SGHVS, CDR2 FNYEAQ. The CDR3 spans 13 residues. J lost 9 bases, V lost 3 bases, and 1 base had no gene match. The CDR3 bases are TGTGCCAGCAGCTTGGACAGGGTTTCACCCCTCCACTTT. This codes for CASSLDRVSPLHF.

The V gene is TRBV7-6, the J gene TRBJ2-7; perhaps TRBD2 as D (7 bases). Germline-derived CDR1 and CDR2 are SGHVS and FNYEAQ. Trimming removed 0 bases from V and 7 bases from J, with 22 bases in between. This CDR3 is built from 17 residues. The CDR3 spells CASSLAGGGQLLIEQYF. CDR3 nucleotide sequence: TGTGCCAGCAGCTTAGCGGGGGGGGGACAACTACTAATTGAGCAGTACTTC.

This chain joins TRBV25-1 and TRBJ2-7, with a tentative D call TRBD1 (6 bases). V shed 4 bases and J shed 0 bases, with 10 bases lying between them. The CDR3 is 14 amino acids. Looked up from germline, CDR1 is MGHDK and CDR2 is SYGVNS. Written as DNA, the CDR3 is TGTGCCAGCAGTGGAGGGGGTTACTCCTACGAGCAGTACTTC. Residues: CASSGGGYSYEQYF.

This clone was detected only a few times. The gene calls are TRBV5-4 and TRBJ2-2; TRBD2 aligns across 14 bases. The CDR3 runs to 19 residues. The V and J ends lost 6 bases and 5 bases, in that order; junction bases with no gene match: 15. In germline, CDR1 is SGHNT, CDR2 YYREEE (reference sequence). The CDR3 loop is CASTPGTSGSGTSTGELFF. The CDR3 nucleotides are TGTGCCAGCACCCCCGGGACTAGCGGGAGTGGGACGTCGACCGGGGAGCTGTTTTTT.

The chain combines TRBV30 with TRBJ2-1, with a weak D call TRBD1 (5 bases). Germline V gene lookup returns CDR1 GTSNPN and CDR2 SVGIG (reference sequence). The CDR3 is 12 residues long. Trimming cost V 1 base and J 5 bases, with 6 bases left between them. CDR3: CAWSEGDNEQFF. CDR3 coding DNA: TGTGCCTGGAGTGAAGGGGACAATGAGCAGTTCTTC.

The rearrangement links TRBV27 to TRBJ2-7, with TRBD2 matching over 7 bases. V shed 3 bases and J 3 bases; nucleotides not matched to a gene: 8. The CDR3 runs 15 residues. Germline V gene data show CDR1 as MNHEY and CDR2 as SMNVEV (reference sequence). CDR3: CASSFSGLVRYEQYF. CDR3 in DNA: TGTGCCAGCAGTTTTTCCGGACTAGTACGCTACGAGCAGTACTTC.

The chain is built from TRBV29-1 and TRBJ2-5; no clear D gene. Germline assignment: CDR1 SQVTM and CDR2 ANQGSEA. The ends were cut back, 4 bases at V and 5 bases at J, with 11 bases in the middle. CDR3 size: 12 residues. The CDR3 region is CSVVDLGETQYF. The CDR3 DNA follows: TGCAGCGTTGTCGACCTCGGGGAGACCCAGTACTTC.

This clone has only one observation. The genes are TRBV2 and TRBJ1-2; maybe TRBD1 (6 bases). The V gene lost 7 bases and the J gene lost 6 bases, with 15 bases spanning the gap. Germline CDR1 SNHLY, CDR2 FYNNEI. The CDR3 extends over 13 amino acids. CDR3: CASNIGGLDGYTF. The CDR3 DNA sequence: TGTGCCAGCAACATAGGGGGATTGGATGGCTACACCTTC.

The CDR3 nucleotides read TGCGCCAGCACCAAGACTAGCGGGGCGGAGACCCAGTACTTC. Its translation is CASTKTSGAETQYF. The genes are TRBV5-1 and TRBJ2-5; 11 bases agree with TRBD2. CDR3 length: 14 amino acids. CDR1 and CDR2 from the germline V gene are SGHRS and YFSETQ. The J segment lost 5 bases and the V segment lost 6 bases, leaving 6 bases of the junction unmatched.

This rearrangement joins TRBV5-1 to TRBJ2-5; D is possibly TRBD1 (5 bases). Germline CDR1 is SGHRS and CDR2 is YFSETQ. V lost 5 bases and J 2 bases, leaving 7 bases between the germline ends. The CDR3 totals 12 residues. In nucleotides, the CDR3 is TGCGCCAGCAGGACAGCGCAAGAGACCCAGTACTTC. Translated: CASRTAQETQYF.

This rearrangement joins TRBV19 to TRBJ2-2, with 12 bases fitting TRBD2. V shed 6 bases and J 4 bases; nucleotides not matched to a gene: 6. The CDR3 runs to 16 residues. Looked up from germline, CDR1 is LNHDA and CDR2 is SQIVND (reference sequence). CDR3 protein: CASSLLAGGITGELFF. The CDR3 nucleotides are TGTGCCAGTAGCCTACTAGCGGGAGGAATCACCGGGGAGCTGTTTTTT.

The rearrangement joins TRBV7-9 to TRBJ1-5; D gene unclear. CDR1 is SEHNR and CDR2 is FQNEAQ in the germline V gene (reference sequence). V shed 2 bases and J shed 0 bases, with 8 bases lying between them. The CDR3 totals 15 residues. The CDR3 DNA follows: TGTGCCAGCAGCTTATATTCAGATAGCAATCAGCCCCAGCATTTT. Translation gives CASSLYSDSNQPQHF.

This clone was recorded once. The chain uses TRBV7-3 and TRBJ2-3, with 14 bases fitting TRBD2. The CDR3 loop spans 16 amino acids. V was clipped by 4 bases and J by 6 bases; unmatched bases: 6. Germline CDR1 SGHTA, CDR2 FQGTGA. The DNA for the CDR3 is TGTGCCAGCAGCTCGAGACTAGCGGGAGGGCCGGATACGCAGTATTTT. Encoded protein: CASSSRLAGGPDTQYF.

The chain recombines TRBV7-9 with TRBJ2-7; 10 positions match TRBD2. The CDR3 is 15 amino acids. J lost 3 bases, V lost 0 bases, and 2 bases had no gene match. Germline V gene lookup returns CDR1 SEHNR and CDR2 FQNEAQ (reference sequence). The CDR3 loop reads CASSLAASGGYEQYF. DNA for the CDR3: TGTGCCAGCAGCTTAGCGGCTAGCGGGGGCTACGAGCAGTACTTC.

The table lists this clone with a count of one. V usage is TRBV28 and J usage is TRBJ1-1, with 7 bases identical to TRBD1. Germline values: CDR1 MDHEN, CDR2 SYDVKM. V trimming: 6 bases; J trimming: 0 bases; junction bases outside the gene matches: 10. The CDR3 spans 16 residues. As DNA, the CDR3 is TGTGCCAGCAGGGAACTCGCGGGACAGCTGAACACTGAAGCTTTCTTT. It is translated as CASRELAGQLNTEAFF.